These 16 T cell receptor beta chains were sequenced from one sample in a study of cytomegalovirus exposure and HLA in healthy donors. A multiplex PCR was run with 60 Vbeta primers and 13 Jbeta primers. The protocol was immunoSEQ multiplex PCR, while the TCRdb copy is restricted to in-frame clones and leaves out a portion. This table has about 160,000 clones, 75% appearing once. The sequenced sample consisted of PBMCs. These receptors originate from a female donor in good health and CMV-seronegative.

V gene TRBV7-8 combines with J gene TRBJ2-7; TRBD2 agrees at 11 bases. V was clipped by 1 base and J by 5 bases; unmatched bases: 10. Germline V gene sequence: CDR1 SGHVS, CDR2 FQNEAQ. The CDR3 is made up of 17 amino acids. CDR3 amino acids: CASSLVVAGGAIDEQYF. The CDR3 nucleotides are TGTGCCAGCAGCTTAGTGGTAGCGGGAGGGGCCATAGACGAGCAGTACTTC.

This clone was picked up one time. This chain uses TRBV5-1 with TRBJ1-1, with D perhaps matching TRBD1 (6 bases). The V end was cut by 4 bases, the J end by 5 bases, with 12 bases between. The CDR3 spans 13 residues. Germline values: CDR1 SGHRS, CDR2 YFSETQ. Here the CDR3 reads CASSAGQRTEAFF. The CDR3 nucleotides read TGCGCCAGCAGCGCCGGACAGAGGACTGAAGCTTTCTTT.

The V gene is TRBV11-2, the J gene TRBJ2-2; 9 bases are shared with TRBD2. The trim removed 7 bases at V and 5 bases at J, leaving 14 bases unmatched. The V gene's germline CDR1 is SGHAT and CDR2 FQNNGV. The CDR3 is made up of 17 amino acids. The CDR3 nucleotides are TGTGCCAGCACCCTAATTAGCGGGAGCGGTCGGACCGGGGAGCTGTTTTTT. Translating it yields CASTLISGSGRTGELFF. Drawing the rest from reference TRBV11-2 and TRBJ2-2, the complete variable domain is EAGVAQSPRYKIIEKRQSVAFWCNPISGHATLYWYQQILGQGPKLLIQFQNNGVVDDSQLPKDRFSAERLKGVDSTLKIQPAKLEDSAVYLCASTLISGSGRTGELFFGEGSRLTVL.

The chain combines TRBV11-2 with TRBJ1-5; D call uncertain. CDR1 is SGHAT, CDR2 FQNNGV, per germline. CDR3 length equals 15 residues. V dropped 5 bases and J dropped 4 bases, with 15 bases sitting between them. The CDR3 coding sequence is TGTGCCAGCAGCCCTCGCGGGGATTGGAATCAGCCCCAGCATTTT. Residues: CASSPRGDWNQPQHF.

The chain carries TRBV30 and TRBJ2-3; 7 nucleotides agree with TRBD2. V was clipped by 5 bases and J by 4 bases; unmatched bases: 12. Germline values: CDR1 GTSNPN, CDR2 SVGIG (reference sequence). CDR3 length: 15 amino acids. CDR3 bases: TGTGCCTGGGCAGTTACGGGGGGAGCGTCAGATACGCAGTATTTT. Protein: CAWAVTGGASDTQYF.

The J gene is TRBJ2-1, the V gene TRBV7-9; 7 nucleotides match TRBD2. With V trimmed by 4 bases and J by 8 bases, 2 bases remained unmatched. Germline V gives CDR1 SEHNR, CDR2 FQNEAQ (reference sequence). This CDR3 region has 12 residues. CDR3 DNA sequence: TGTGCCAGCAGCTGGGGGGGGGATGAGCAGTTCTTC. Its translation: CASSWGGDEQFF.

This sequence joins TRBV7-8 and TRBJ2-1, with 7 nucleotides matching TRBD2. The germline gives CDR1 SGHVS, CDR2 FQNEAQ. The CDR3 is 17 amino acids. The V and J ends lost 1 base and 6 bases, in that order; junction bases with no gene match: 12. The CDR3 protein is CASSLVGGSAIPNEQFF. As DNA, the CDR3 is TGTGCCAGCAGCTTAGTAGGCGGGAGCGCAATTCCCAATGAGCAGTTCTTC.

The chain couples TRBV7-2 to TRBJ1-6; D is possibly TRBD1 (6 bases). This CDR3 spans 16 amino acids. With 1 base removed from V and 6 bases from J, the gap between germline ends came to 13 bases. From germline, CDR1 is SGHTA and CDR2 FQGNSA. CDR3 sequence reads: CASSLDRQVPNSPLHF. The CDR3 DNA reads as TGTGCCAGCAGCTTAGACCGACAGGTCCCTAATTCACCCCTCCACTTT.

In this sample, this clone turned up a few times. The identical CDR3 is also encoded by other nucleotide sequences in the sample. The J gene is TRBJ2-3, the V gene TRBV18; 7 bases match TRBD2. J lost 1 base, V lost 0 bases, and 4 bases had no gene match. CDR1 KGHSH and CDR2 LQKENI come from the germline V gene. CDR3 size: 16 residues. Here the CDR3 DNA reads TGTGCCAGCTCACCACCGGGTGCGGGGGGCACAGATACGCAGTATTTT. It translates to CASSPPGAGGTDTQYF.

The table lists this clone with a count of one. The chain links TRBV4-1 to TRBJ2-7; the D gene is possibly TRBD2 (6 bases). CDR1 is MGHRA and CDR2 is YSYEKL in the germline V gene. Trimming pared 4 bases from V and 2 bases from J, leaving 15 bases between. This CDR3 has 15 amino acids. DNA for the CDR3: TGCGCCAGCAGCCTCCCCGGGAGCAGCCCCTACGAGCAGTACTTC. This sequence encodes CASSLPGSSPYEQYF.

CDR3 residues: CASSPRDRAYEQYF. The CDR3 DNA reads TGTGCCAGCAGCCCCCGGGACAGGGCCTACGAGCAGTACTTC. This sequence joins TRBV11-2 and TRBJ2-5; TRBD1 matches at 9 bases. The last part of the DNA fits TRBJ2-7 better; the J call may be wrong. Germline V gives CDR1 SGHAT, CDR2 FQNNGV. The CDR3 contains 14 residues.

V usage is TRBV15 and J usage is TRBJ1-5; no definite D call. The V and J ends lost 5 bases and 1 base respectively, with 6 bases between them. This CDR3 is built from 13 residues. Germline V CDR1 and CDR2: LNHNV, YYDKDF (reference sequence). The CDR3 protein is CATSRGSNQPQHF. The DNA for the CDR3 is TGTGCCACCAGCCGCGGGAGCAATCAGCCCCAGCATTTT.

V gene TRBV2 combines with J gene TRBJ2-7; 7 bases align to TRBD1. Germline V gene data show CDR1 as SNHLY and CDR2 as FYNNEI. This CDR3 is built from 15 residues. Trimming removed 1 base from V and 3 bases from J; junction bases left unmatched: 6. The CDR3 sequence: CASSEDTRTGYEQYF. The CDR3 nucleotides are TGTGCCAGCAGTGAAGATACCCGGACAGGCTACGAGCAGTACTTC.

The chain combines TRBV5-1 with TRBJ2-1, with 10 bases that match TRBD2. The CDR3 runs 12 residues. Germline loops: CDR1 SGHRS, CDR2 YFSETQ. The J segment lost 5 bases and the V segment lost 7 bases, leaving 0 bases of the junction unmatched. The CDR3 DNA is TGCGCCAGCGGGACTAGCGACAATGAGCAGTTCTTC. Translation: CASGTSDNEQFF.

CDR3 sequence reads: CASSNRAVARDEQYF. The CDR3 DNA reads TGTGCCAGTAGTAACAGGGCCGTGGCGAGAGACGAGCAGTACTTC. The chain employs TRBV19 and TRBJ2-7; D possibly corresponds to TRBD1 (6 bases). V lost 4 bases and J lost 5, with 18 bases in between. This CDR3 contains 15 residues. The V gene's germline CDR1 is LNHDA and CDR2 SQIVND (reference sequence).

The chain joins TRBV27 to TRBJ1-5, with a possible D match to TRBD1 (5 bases). The CDR3 contains 12 residues. Germline lookup yields CDR1 MNHEY and CDR2 SMNVEV (reference sequence). The ends were cut back, 2 bases at V and 7 bases at J, with 6 bases in the middle. CDR3 region: CASSLPGQPQHF. In DNA form, the CDR3 reads TGTGCCAGCAGTTTACCAGGGCAGCCCCAGCATTTT.